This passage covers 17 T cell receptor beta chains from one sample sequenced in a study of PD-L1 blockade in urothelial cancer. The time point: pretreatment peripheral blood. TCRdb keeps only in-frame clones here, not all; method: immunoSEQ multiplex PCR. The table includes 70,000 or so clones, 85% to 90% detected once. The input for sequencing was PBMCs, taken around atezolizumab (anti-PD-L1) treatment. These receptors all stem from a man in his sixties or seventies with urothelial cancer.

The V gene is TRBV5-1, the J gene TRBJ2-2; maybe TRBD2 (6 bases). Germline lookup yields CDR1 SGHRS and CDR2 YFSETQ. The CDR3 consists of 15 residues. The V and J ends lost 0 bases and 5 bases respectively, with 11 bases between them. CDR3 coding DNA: TGCGCCAGCAGCTTGGAAGGTCGGGAGACCGGGGAGCTGTTTTTT. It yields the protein CASSLEGRETGELFF.

The CDR3 region has the DNA TGCAGCGTGGCTTGGGGGCCGGAGACCCAGTACTTC. Its translation: CSVAWGPETQYF. The V call is TRBV29-1, the J call TRBJ2-5; a possible D gene is TRBD1 (6 bases). V lost 6 bases, J lost 5 bases, and 13 bases lay in between. The CDR3 contains 12 residues. Germline V gives CDR1 SQVTM, CDR2 ANQGSEA. The full variable domain, in which reference TRBV29-1 and TRBJ2-5 provide the parts outside the CDR3, is SAVISQKPSRDICQRGTSLTIQCQVDSQVTMMFWYRQQPGQSLTLIATANQGSEATYESGFVIDKFPISRPNLTFSTLTVSNMSPEDSSIYLCSVAWGPETQYFGPGTRLLVL.

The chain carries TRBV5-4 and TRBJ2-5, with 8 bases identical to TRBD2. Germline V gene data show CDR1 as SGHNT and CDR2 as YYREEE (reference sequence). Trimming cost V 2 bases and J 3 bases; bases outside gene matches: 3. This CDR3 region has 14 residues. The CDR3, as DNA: TGTGCCAGCAGCTTAGCGACTAGCGAAGAGACCCAGTACTTC. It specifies CASSLATSEETQYF.

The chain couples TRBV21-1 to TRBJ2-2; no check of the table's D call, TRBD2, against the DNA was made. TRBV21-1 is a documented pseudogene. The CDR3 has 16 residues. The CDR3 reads CASSKARLAGTGELFF. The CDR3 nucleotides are TGTGCCAGCAGCAAAGCCCGACTAGCGGGCACCGGGGAGCTGTTTTTT.

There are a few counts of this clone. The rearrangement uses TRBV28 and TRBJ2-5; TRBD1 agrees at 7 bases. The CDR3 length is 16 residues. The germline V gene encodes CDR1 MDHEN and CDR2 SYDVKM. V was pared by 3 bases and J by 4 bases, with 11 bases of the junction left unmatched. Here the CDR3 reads CASSFRDSPVRETQYF. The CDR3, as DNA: TGTGCCAGCAGTTTCAGGGACAGCCCGGTGCGAGAGACCCAGTACTTC.

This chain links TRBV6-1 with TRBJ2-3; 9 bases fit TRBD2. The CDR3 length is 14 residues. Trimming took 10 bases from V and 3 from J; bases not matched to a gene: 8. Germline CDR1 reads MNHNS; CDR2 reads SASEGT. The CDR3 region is CATAGGRGTDTQYF. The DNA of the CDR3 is TGTGCCACCGCGGGGGGGCGCGGAACAGATACGCAGTATTTT.

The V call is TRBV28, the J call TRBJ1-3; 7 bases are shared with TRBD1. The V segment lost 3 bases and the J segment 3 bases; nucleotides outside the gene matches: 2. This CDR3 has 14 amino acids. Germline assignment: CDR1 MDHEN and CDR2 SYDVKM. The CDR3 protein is CASSLDRIGNTIYF. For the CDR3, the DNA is TGTGCCAGCAGTTTGGACAGGATTGGAAACACCATATATTTT.

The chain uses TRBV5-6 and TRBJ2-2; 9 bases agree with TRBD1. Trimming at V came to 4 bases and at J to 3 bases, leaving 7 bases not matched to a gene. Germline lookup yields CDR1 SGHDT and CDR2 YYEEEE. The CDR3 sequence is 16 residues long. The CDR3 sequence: CASSPQGAGDTGELFF. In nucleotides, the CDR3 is TGTGCCAGCAGCCCACAGGGGGCAGGGGACACCGGGGAGCTGTTTTTT.

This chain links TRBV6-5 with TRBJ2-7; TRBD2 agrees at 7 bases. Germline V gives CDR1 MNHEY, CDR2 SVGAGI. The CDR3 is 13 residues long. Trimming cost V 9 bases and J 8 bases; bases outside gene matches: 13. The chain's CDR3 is CASSRGRGGQQYF. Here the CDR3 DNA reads TGTGCCAGTTCCCGGGGGAGGGGCGGGCAGCAGTACTTC.

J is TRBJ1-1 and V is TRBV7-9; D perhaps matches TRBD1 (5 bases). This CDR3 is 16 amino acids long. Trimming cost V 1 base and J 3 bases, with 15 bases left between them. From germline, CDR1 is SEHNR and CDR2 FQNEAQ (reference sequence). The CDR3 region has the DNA TGTGCCAGCAGCTTAGGCAGGGTCGCTTTGGACACTGAAGCTTTCTTT. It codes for CASSLGRVALDTEAFF.

CDR3 amino acids: CASSGRLYEQYF. CDR3 sequence (DNA): TGTGCCAGTAGTGGGAGGCTCTACGAGCAGTACTTC. V gene TRBV19 combines with J gene TRBJ2-7, with a tentative D call TRBD2 (6 bases). The CDR3 runs to 12 residues. V lost 5 bases and J 3 bases, leaving 8 bases between the germline ends. Germline-derived CDR1 and CDR2 are LNHDA and SQIVND (reference sequence).

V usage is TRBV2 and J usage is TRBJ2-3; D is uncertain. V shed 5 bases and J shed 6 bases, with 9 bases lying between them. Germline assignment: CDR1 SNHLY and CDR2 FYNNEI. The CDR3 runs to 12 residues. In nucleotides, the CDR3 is TGTGCCAGCAGTTCCCTCGCGGATACGCAGTATTTT. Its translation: CASSSLADTQYF.

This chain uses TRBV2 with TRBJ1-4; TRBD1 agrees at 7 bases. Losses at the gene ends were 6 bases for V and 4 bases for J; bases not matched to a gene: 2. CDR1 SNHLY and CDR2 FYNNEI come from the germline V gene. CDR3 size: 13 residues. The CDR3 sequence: CASRGQINEKLFF. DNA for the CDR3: TGTGCCAGCAGGGGACAGATTAATGAAAAACTGTTTTTT.

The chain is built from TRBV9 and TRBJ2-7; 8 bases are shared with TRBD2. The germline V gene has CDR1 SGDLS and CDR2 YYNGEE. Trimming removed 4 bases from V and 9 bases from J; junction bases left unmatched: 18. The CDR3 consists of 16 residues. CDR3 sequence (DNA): TGTGCCAGCAGCACCGGCCTCCTACCGGGAGGGCCACGGCAGTACTTC. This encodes CASSTGLLPGGPRQYF.

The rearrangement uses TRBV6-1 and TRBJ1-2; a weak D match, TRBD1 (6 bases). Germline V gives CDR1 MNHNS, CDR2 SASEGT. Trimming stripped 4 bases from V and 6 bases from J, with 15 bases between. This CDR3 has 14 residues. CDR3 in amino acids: CASSAGVNWNGYTF. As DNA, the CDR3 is TGTGCCAGCAGTGCAGGGGTTAATTGGAATGGCTACACCTTC.

The CDR3 sequence: CASSAQQGALNPYEQYF. The CDR3 bases are TGTGCCAGCAGTGCCCAACAGGGGGCCCTAAATCCCTACGAGCAGTACTTC. The chain couples TRBV27 to TRBJ2-7, with TRBD1 matching over 9 bases. Germline trimming cut 5 bases from V and 2 bases from J; bases unmatched to any gene: 13. The CDR3 is 17 amino acids. Per germline, CDR1 MNHEY and CDR2 SMNVEV (reference sequence).

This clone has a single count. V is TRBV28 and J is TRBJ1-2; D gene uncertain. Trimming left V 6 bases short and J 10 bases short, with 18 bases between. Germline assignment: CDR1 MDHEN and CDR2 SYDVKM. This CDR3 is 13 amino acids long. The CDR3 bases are TGTGCCAGCAGCCTAGGAGTAGCGGCCCTCTACACCTTC. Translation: CASSLGVAALYTF.